The T cell receptor beta chain described here comes from a study of response to subunit inactivated influenza vaccine. Notes on the study in general: New T cells are recruited in small numbers by each seasonal influenza vaccination, according to the authors' suggestion.

Using its own MiXCR run on the RT-PCR reads, TCRdb lists one record per CDR3 protein. The top ten hold roughly 10% of the sample, which has 550,000 to 600,000 distinct CDR3 sequences, approximately 12% seen once. For this clonotype: Its antigen is currently unknown.

The CDR3 has 15 residues. CDR1 is SGHRS, CDR2 YFSETQ, per germline. The V segment lost 0 bases and the J segment 8 bases; nucleotides outside the gene matches: 3. The receptor was isolated from a man aged 50-59 years who received an inactivated influenza vaccine. The V call is TRBV5-1, the J call TRBJ1-6; 9 bases fit TRBD1. Sequencing was performed on PBMCs from blood, taken on the day of vaccination. The CDR3 nucleotides read TGCGCCAGCAGCTTGGAACAGGGGGCTTATTCACCCCTCCACTTT. It translates to CASSLEQGAYSPLHF.